These T cell receptor beta chains were read from a single sample in a study of CD8 T cells in Susac syndrome. Each CDR3 protein gets one entry after TCRdb re-called the immunoSEQ multiplex PCR reads with MiXCR. The sample holds more than 150,000 distinct CDR3 sequences, about 95% seen once. Sequenced: CD8+ T cells from PBMCs. Receptors originate from a human donor with Susac syndrome. Both conserved end residues are part of each CDR3. The D gene is left open where the match is weak. The size of a clone is reported for some rows only, either as once, few or many, or as a class for expanded clones.

CDR3 DNA,CDR3 protein,clone size,D gene,CDR3 length,V gene,J gene
TGCAGTATCGACAGGGCTAAGTACAATGAGCAGTTCTTC,CSIDRAKYNEQFF,NA,TRBD1,13,TRBV20-1,TRBJ2-1
TGTGCCAGCAGTTCCCCCCCTCCAGATACGCAGTATTTT,CASSSPPPDTQYF,NA,NA,13,TRBV28,TRBJ2-3
TGTGCCAGCTTTCGGCTAGCGGGAGTCTCCTACGAGCAGTACTTC,CASFRLAGVSYEQYF,NA,TRBD2,15,TRBV7-9,TRBJ2-7
TGTGCCAGCAGTTTAGAACAGGGGGCCGACGAGCAGTACTTC,CASSLEQGADEQYF,NA,TRBD1,14,TRBV28,TRBJ2-7
TGTGCCAGCAGTTTCCGACAGGGGAATGGCTACACCTTC,CASSFRQGNGYTF,NA,TRBD1,13,TRBV28,TRBJ1-2
TGCAGTGCTACGGCCCTCAATTTCGGGACTAACACCTACAATGAGCAGTTCTTC,CSATALNFGTNTYNEQFF,NA,TRBD2,18,TRBV20-1,TRBJ2-1
TGTGCCAGTAGTCCCCGGACAGGGCTGGAGACCCAGTACTTC,CASSPRTGLETQYF,NA,TRBD1,14,TRBV19,TRBJ2-5
TGTGCCAGCAGCCAAGAGGCGGGGGGGCGTGATACGCAGTATTTT,CASSQEAGGRDTQYF,NA,TRBD2,15,TRBV3-1,TRBJ2-3
TGTGCCAGCAGTTATTCCAGGGGTATACACGAGCAGTACTTC,CASSYSRGIHEQYF,NA,NA,14,TRBV27,TRBJ2-7
TGTGCCAGCAGTCCCCAAACAACGAACACCGGGGAGCTGTTTTTT,CASSPQTTNTGELFF,once,NA,15,TRBV12-3/TRBV12-4,TRBJ2-2
TGTGCCAGCGCCGGGGGTCAGAATCAGCCCCAGCATTTT,CASAGGQNQPQHF,NA,NA,13,TRBV7-6,TRBJ1-5
TGCAGTGCTAGAGGTTGGGGCAGGGAGAACACTGAAGCTTTCTTT,CSARGWGRENTEAFF,NA,NA,15,TRBV20-1,TRBJ1-1
TGTGCCACCAGTGACGACCGCCAAGAGACCCAGTACTTC,CATSDDRQETQYF,NA,NA,13,TRBV24-1,TRBJ2-5
TGTGCCAGCAGCCCAAAAACTTCCTACGAGCAGTACTTC,CASSPKTSYEQYF,NA,NA,13,TRBV3-1,TRBJ2-7
TGTGCCAGCAGTCCTTCGGACAGGGGGCGGCAGACCGGGGAGCTGTTTTTT,CASSPSDRGRQTGELFF,once,TRBD1,17,TRBV12-3/TRBV12-4,TRBJ2-2
TGTGCCACCAGCAGAGAAGGCAGGAGGGCCGAAAAACTGTTTTTT,CATSREGRRAEKLFF,NA,NA,15,TRBV15,TRBJ1-4
TGCGCCAGCAGACTGAGGAGGGGGTGGCCTGAAGCTTTCTTT,CASRLRRGWPEAFF,NA,NA,14,TRBV23-1,TRBJ1-1